The 12 T cell receptor beta chains listed next were all sequenced from one sample in a study of shared T cell receptors in the human thymus. This table comes from immunoSEQ multiplex PCR, and its TCRdb copy is limited to in-frame clones, with some not included. The profile shows 630,000 or so clones, around 87% of them singletons. The same sample was also studied in work on human thymus T cells.

Specimen: thymocytes. These receptors were obtained from a boy under two years old with a congenital heart defect.

This clone has a handful of counts. The gene calls are TRBV10-3 and TRBJ2-3; 15 bases are a match to TRBD2. J lost 3 bases, V lost 2 bases, and 6 bases had no gene match. In germline, CDR1 is ENHRY, CDR2 SYGVKD. This CDR3 comprises 18 residues. CDR3 in amino acids: CAISEPFGTSGRTDTQYF. In nucleotides, the CDR3 is TGTGCCATCAGTGAGCCCTTTGGGACTAGCGGGAGGACAGATACGCAGTATTTT.

The chain joins TRBV15 to TRBJ1-5, with D unresolved. The CDR3 has 15 amino acids. In germline, CDR1 is LNHNV, CDR2 YYDKDF (reference sequence). Trimming cost V 6 bases and J 2 bases, with 14 bases left between them. Written as DNA, the CDR3 is TGTGCCACCAGACTGGGAGGCCAGGGCAATCAGCCCCAGCATTTT. Encoded protein: CATRLGGQGNQPQHF.

CDR3 DNA: TGTGCCAGCAGCGAACCCAGCTCCTACGAGCAGTACTTC. Translating gives CASSEPSSYEQYF. The chain carries TRBV9 and TRBJ2-7; D is unclear. CDR3 length: 13 amino acids. V lost 3 bases and J 0 bases, leaving 7 bases between the germline ends. Germline values: CDR1 SGDLS, CDR2 YYNGEE.

This rearrangement joins TRBV5-4 to TRBJ2-6; D call uncertain. The CDR3 has 18 residues. Deletions cut 0 bases from V and 0 bases from J, with 13 bases between. CDR1 is SGHNT and CDR2 is YYREEE in the germline V gene (reference sequence). The CDR3 DNA reads TGTGCCAGCAGCTTGGGAGGTTACCCCTCCTCTGGGGCCAACGTCCTGACTTTC. Translation: CASSLGGYPSSGANVLTF. Based on the CDR3 plus reference TRBV5-4 and TRBJ2-6, the full variable domain is ETGVTQSPTHLIKTRGQQVTLRCSSQSGHNTVSWYQQALGQGPQFIFQYYREEENGRGNFPPRFSGLQFPNYSSELNVNALELDDSALYLCASSLGGYPSSGANVLTFGAGSRLTVL.

The chain carries TRBV27 and TRBJ2-7, with a weak D call TRBD1 (5 bases). The CDR3 runs to 13 residues. Trimming shortened V by 4 bases and J by 2 bases, and 9 bases separated the two germline ends. Germline values: CDR1 MNHEY, CDR2 SMNVEV (reference sequence). This CDR3 is CASSSPDTYEQYF. The CDR3 DNA follows: TGTGCCAGCAGTTCACCGGACACCTACGAGCAGTACTTC.

The chain uses TRBV30 and TRBJ2-3; 12 bases align to TRBD2. This CDR3 spans 19 amino acids. In germline, CDR1 is GTSNPN, CDR2 SVGIG (reference sequence). V lost 3 bases, J lost 2 bases, and 15 bases stayed unmatched. The CDR3: CAWRADGISSGGATDTQYF. CDR3 nucleotides: TGTGCCTGGAGAGCTGACGGCATATCTAGCGGGGGGGCCACAGATACGCAGTATTTT.

The chain combines TRBV21-1 with TRBJ1-5; TRBD1, as called in the table, went unchecked against the DNA. TRBV21-1 is noted as a pseudogene. The CDR3 is made up of 15 amino acids. The CDR3 coding sequence is TGTGCCAGCAGCAAAGCGCTCCAGGGGGGTCAGCCCCAGCATTTT. Encoded protein: CASSKALQGGQPQHF.

This clone has just one count. The gene calls are TRBV6-1 and TRBJ1-2; D is uncertain. The CDR3 is 11 amino acids. Trimming left V 6 bases short and J 6 bases short, with 8 bases between. The germline gives CDR1 MNHNS, CDR2 SASEGT. The CDR3 bases are TGTGCCAGCAGGGCCTTTAATGGCTACACCTTC. It specifies CASRAFNGYTF.

This clone has just a few counts. The V call is TRBV28, the J call TRBJ1-5; D is unclear. This CDR3 is 15 amino acids long. Trimming left V 7 bases short and J 5 bases short, with 18 bases between. Germline CDR1 and CDR2: MDHEN and SYDVKM. CDR3 in amino acids: CASNFGGGVDQPQHF. CDR3 DNA sequence: TGTGCCAGCAACTTTGGAGGCGGGGTAGATCAGCCCCAGCATTTT.

The chain links TRBV27 to TRBJ1-1, with D possibly being TRBD1 (6 bases). Germline CDR1 is MNHEY and CDR2 is SMNVEV (reference sequence). The V gene lost 4 bases and the J gene lost 3 bases, with 15 bases spanning the gap. This CDR3 contains 15 residues. The CDR3: CASSSAHAGDTEAFF. In DNA form, the CDR3 reads TGTGCCAGCAGTTCCGCCCACGCAGGGGACACTGAAGCTTTCTTT.

The V call is TRBV10-3, the J call TRBJ1-5; 9 bases agree with TRBD1. The CDR3 has 14 amino acids. Trimming cost V 10 bases and J 2 bases; bases outside gene matches: 6. Germline V gives CDR1 ENHRY, CDR2 SYGVKD. The DNA of the CDR3 is TGTGCCACCCATGGGACAGGGTGCAATCAGCCCCAGCATTTT. Protein: CATHGTGCNQPQHF.

V gene TRBV5-1 combines with J gene TRBJ1-1; 9 bases are a match to TRBD1. The CDR3 runs to 17 residues. Germline V CDR1 and CDR2: SGHRS, YFSETQ. The trim removed 3 bases at V and 0 bases at J, leaving 9 bases unmatched. CDR3 loop: CASSWTGAQILNTEAFF. CDR3 nucleotides: TGCGCCAGCAGCTGGACAGGGGCCCAAATTCTGAACACTGAAGCTTTCTTT.